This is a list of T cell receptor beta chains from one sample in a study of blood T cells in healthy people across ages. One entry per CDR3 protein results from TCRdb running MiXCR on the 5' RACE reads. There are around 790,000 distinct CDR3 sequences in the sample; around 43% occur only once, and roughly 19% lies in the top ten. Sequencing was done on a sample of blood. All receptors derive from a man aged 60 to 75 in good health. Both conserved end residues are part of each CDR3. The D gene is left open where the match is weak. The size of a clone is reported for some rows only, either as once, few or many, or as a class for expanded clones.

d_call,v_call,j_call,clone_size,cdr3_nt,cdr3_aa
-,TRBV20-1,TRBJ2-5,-,TGCAGTGCTTACATTGTGGGGGGGCTCCAAGAGACCCAGTACTTC,CSAYIVGGLQETQYF
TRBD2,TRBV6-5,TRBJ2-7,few,TGTGCCAGCAGAAAGACTAGCGCCAGCTCCTACGAGCAGTACTTC,CASRKTSASSYEQYF
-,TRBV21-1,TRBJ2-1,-,TGTGCCAGCAGCAAAGATTCAAGACTTCCAGGGCCGAATGAGCAGTTCTTC,CASSKDSRLPGPNEQFF
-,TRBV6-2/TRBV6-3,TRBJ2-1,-,TGTACCAGCAGTTACGGTACAGACAATGAGCAGTTCTTC,CTSSYGTDNEQFF
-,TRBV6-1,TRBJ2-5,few,TGTGCCAGCAGTGCCGTACGGCAAGAGACCCAGTACTTC,CASSAVRQETQYF
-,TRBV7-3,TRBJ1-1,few,TGTGCCAGCAAAACGGCCCCGAACACTGAAGCTTTCTTT,CASKTAPNTEAFF
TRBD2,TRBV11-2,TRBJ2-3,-,TGTGCCAGCAGCTTCGGACTAGCGGGGGGCGGAGATACGCAGTATTTT,CASSFGLAGGGDTQYF
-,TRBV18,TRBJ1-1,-,TGTGCCAGCTCACCGTCGACTAACACTGAAGCTTTCTTT,CASSPSTNTEAFF
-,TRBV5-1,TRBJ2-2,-,TGCGCCAGCAGCGTCCGGCTAGCGATAAACACCGGGGAGCTGTTTTTT,CASSVRLAINTGELFF
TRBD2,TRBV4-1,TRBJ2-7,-,TGCGCCAGCAGCCGAGTAGCGGGGGCCAGCTCCTACGAGCAGTACTTC,CASSRVAGASSYEQYF
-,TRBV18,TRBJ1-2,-,TGTGCCAGCTCACCTGACCAGGACCGAAGCTATGGCTACACCTTC,CASSPDQDRSYGYTF
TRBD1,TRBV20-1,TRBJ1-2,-,TGCAGTGCTACGGATTACAGGGGGACAAACTATGGCTACACCTTC,CSATDYRGTNYGYTF
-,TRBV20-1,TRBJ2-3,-,TGCGGGGGGCTTAGCGGGCCTACGCAGTATTTT,CGGLSGPTQYF
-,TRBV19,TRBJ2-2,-,TGTGCCAGTAGTATGGTCAGGACCGGGGAGCTGTTTTTT,CASSMVRTGELFF
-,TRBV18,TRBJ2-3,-,TGTGCCAGCTCACCAGTAGGCATTAGCACAGATACGCAGTATTTT,CASSPVGISTDTQYF
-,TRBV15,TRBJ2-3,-,TGTGCCACCAGCAGCGGGACGGGCACCAGCACAGATACGCAGTATTTT,CATSSGTGTSTDTQYF
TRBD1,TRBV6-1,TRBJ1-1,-,TGTGCCAGCAGTAGCCGGGACAGGGTCCCCTCGGGGGCTTTCTTT,CASSSRDRVPSGAFF
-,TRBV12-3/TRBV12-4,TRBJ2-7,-,TGTGCCAGCAGTGGGGGCCGGACGTGGAGCTCCTACGAGCAGTACTTC,CASSGGRTWSSYEQYF
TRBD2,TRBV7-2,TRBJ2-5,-,TGTGCCAGCAGCTTAGTAGCGGGGGGGTCGGAGACCCAGTACTTC,CASSLVAGGSETQYF
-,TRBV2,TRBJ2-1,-,TGTGCCAGTAGAAGGGAGCAGGGAGTACGCGGTGAGCAGTTCTTC,CASRREQGVRGEQFF
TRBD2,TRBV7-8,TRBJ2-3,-,TGTGCCAGCAGCCTCCGACTAGTCTCCGGGCGGGGGTCTAGCACAGATACGCAGTATTTT,CASSLRLVSGRGSSTDTQYF
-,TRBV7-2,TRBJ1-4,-,TGTGCCAGCAGCTTAGGACAACCGAGGGCCAGGGAAAAACTGTTTTTT,CASSLGQPRAREKLFF
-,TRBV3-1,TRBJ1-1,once,TGTGCCAGCAGCCAAGATTGGCGGAGTGAAGCTTTCTTT,CASSQDWRSEAFF